This TCR beta chain was profiled in a study of T-cell memory formation after mild COVID-19 (dated by TCRdb to the early 2020s). Study-wide context: TCR sequence clusters from the two donors were found to be largely donor specific. T-cell clones expanding and contracting after mild COVID-19 in two donors were tracked by longitudinal TCRalpha and TCRbeta repertoire sequencing. Two young, previously healthy adult volunteers, one female and one male, were included in the cohort.

Here is what the overall study found, with its caveats: SARS-CoV-2 specificity of the second-wave clones peaking on day 37 was not confirmed. Some responding clones were detected in pre-infection memory, which suggested that pre-existing cross-reactive memory T cells had joined the SARS-CoV-2 response. Balanced CD4/CD8 phenotypes were observed for clones contracting from day 15 to 85, whereas a bias towards CD4+ was observed for a second wave of clones expanding from day 15 to 37. Only a couple of mild cases were covered by the study, and larger cohorts that include severe cases with pre-infection samples were considered necessary. Contracting CD4+ clones turned up mainly in the CM and EM memory subsets, whereas EMRA was where CD8+ clones were enriched.

Trimming takes 6 bases from V and 9 bases from J, and the germline ends sit 15 bases apart. CDR1 and CDR2 (SGHTA, FQGTGA) derive from the germline V gene. The CDR3 contains 13 residues, cysteine and phenylalanine counted. The only DNA kept is the CDR3, 39 bases in frame from the first base. Ficoll-Paque density gradient centrifugation was the method used to isolate PBMCs. This clonotype was picked up many times. Its antigen remains undetermined. Per-nucleotide qualities are absent, and no much larger clonotype sits a single base away. These reads were obtained on an Illumina NovaSeq 6000. Using 5'RACE with constant-segment primers, TCRalpha and TCRbeta cDNA libraries were constructed, with sample barcodes and unique molecular identifiers added in the process. RNA was extracted from every sample with Trizol reagent. Library amplification was performed in two PCR steps, and a second sample barcode and Illumina TruSeq adapters were introduced in the second step. Sequencing of libraries was performed on an Illumina NovaSeq with 2 x 150 bp paired-end reads. The original pipeline was this. Reads were demultiplexed and collapsed into UMI-guided consensus sequences with migec v1.2.7. Using mixcr v2.1.11, UMI consensuses were aligned to TRA and TRB V and J templates and then assembled into clonotypes. Clonotypes were classified as expanded or contracted when called significant by both edgeR and NoisET, with noise models trained on biological replicates. edgeR calls used a false discovery rate-adjusted p below 0.01 and a log2 fold-change threshold of 1. As an exploratory analysis of dynamics, max-normalized trajectories of the 1000 most abundant clonotypes were examined with PCA combined with hierarchical clustering. Separately sequenced CD4+ and CD8+ repertoires were used to assign the CD4 or CD8 phenotype of responding clones. The public sequencing data were trimmed at Q25 with fastp and processed into clonotypes with MiXCR by TCRdb, which kept only in-frame beta chains. One record per CDR3 amino acid sequence lists the most common genes and DNA. The V and J calls were not made by the authors but by TCRdb's processing. For this sample there are a few hundred thousand distinct CDR3 sequences; around 30% appear just once. About an eighth of the sample comes from the top ten.

The sequence came from an adult woman who had mild COVID-19 (a few samples of this study predate the infection). The sample titles of this study are shuffled in the database, so cell type and time point are left out; the donor was told from shared clones. The chain is encoded by TRBV7-3 joined to TRBJ2-1; the D segment could be TRBD2, given 5 matching bases. The sample was PBMCs or a T cell subset sorted from them (not recorded which). The DNA sequence follows: TGTGCCAGCAGTCGTCCGCTAGGGAGTGAGCAGTTCTTC. Its translation reads: CASSRPLGSEQFF.